This T cell receptor beta chain was profiled in a study of blood T cell repertoires in COVID-19. Study overall: COVID-19 samples from acute and convalescent phases originated in the United States, Italy and Spain. PBMCs, B-cell-depleted T cells, or T cells were the source of the cDNA or gDNA that made up the material.

Looked up from germline, CDR1 is SGHNT and CDR2 is YENEEA. V lost 2 bases and J lost 8, with 10 bases in between. The CDR3 contains 13 residues. How the authors handled the data: Reference gene primer amplification yielded estimated nucleated cell counts. The table came from immunoSEQ multiplex PCR; TCRdb's copy has only in-frame clones and leaves some out. The V and J calls and clone size were taken over from that table, and D and trimming were inferred from the DNA. The table lists about 120,000 clones, approximately 80% of them singletons. The sample was peripheral blood. The chain couples TRBV11-3 to TRBJ2-1; TRBD1 is a possible D gene (5 bases). This clonotype originated in a man between 65 and 85 years old with acute or convalescent COVID-19. The CDR3 here is CASSLRGIDEQFF. DNA of the CDR3: TGTGCCAGCAGCTTAAGGGGAATCGATGAGCAGTTCTTC. Variable domain in full (rest from reference TRBV11-3 and TRBJ2-1): EAGVVQSPRYKIIEKKQPVAFWCNPISGHNTLYWYLQNLGQGPELLIRYENEEAVDDSQLPKDRFSAERLKGVDSTLKIQPAELGDSAVYLCASSLRGIDEQFFGPGTRLTVL.